These 32 T cell receptor beta chains were all obtained from the same sample, sequenced in a study of shared clonotypes between healthy human individuals. This table comes from immunoSEQ multiplex PCR, and its TCRdb copy is limited to in-frame clones, with some not included. This table has about 2 million clones, 90% to 95% appearing once. The sample taken for sequencing was naive CD4+ T cells sorted from blood. Subset denoted: CD45RA+ positively selected. These receptors were taken from a man in his late teens or twenties in good health.

This clone was observed a single time. This same CDR3 is encoded by further DNA sequences in the sample. The J gene is TRBJ2-5, the V gene TRBV6-5; D unclear. Per germline, CDR1 MNHEY and CDR2 SVGAGI. CDR3 length: 12 residues. The V gene lost 6 bases and the J gene lost 2 bases, with 7 bases spanning the gap. CDR3 loop: CASRAPQETQYF. CDR3 sequence (DNA): TGTGCCAGCAGAGCGCCACAAGAGACCCAGTACTTC.

The rearrangement uses TRBV5-4 and TRBJ1-3; the D is unclear. The CDR3 length is 12 residues. Germline loops: CDR1 SGHNT, CDR2 YYREEE (reference sequence). Trimming took off 2 bases at V and 0 bases at J, with 0 bases between the two ends. CDR3 sequence (DNA): TGTGCCAGCAGCTTCTCTGGAAACACCATATATTTT. Its protein product is CASSFSGNTIYF.

The gene calls are TRBV28 and TRBJ1-2; no clear D gene. The V end lost 7 bases, the J end lost 4 bases, and 22 bases lay between the germline ends. This CDR3 spans 16 amino acids. Germline V CDR1 and CDR2: MDHEN, SYDVKM. The CDR3 bases are TGTGCCAGCAATACTAACGGGAAAACAGCGGGCTATGGCTACACCTTC. Amino acids: CASNTNGKTAGYGYTF.

The chain links TRBV28 to TRBJ2-5, with TRBD2 as a possible D gene (6 bases). The V gene lost 7 bases and the J gene lost 7 bases, with 28 bases spanning the gap. Germline V gives CDR1 MDHEN, CDR2 SYDVKM. The CDR3 is 17 residues long. CDR3 bases: TGTGCCAGCAATTCGGAGAAGGGTGGACTTGACGGGGGGACCCAGTACTTC. Its translation: CASNSEKGGLDGGTQYF.

The rearrangement links TRBV5-6 to TRBJ2-7; 10 positions match TRBD2. Germline trimming cut 0 bases from V and 7 bases from J; bases unmatched to any gene: 7. The V gene's germline CDR1 is SGHDT and CDR2 YYEEEE. CDR3 length: 15 amino acids. This CDR3 reads CASSLDLAGVEEQYF. The CDR3 DNA follows: TGTGCCAGCAGCTTGGATCTAGCGGGAGTCGAGGAGCAGTACTTC.

This clone has a single count. The chain uses TRBV19 and TRBJ1-2; the D gene is possibly TRBD1 (5 bases). The germline gives CDR1 LNHDA, CDR2 SQIVND (reference sequence). The V gene lost 3 bases and the J gene lost 8 bases, with 13 bases spanning the gap. This CDR3 comprises 13 residues. This CDR3 reads CASSIGQGKGYTF. CDR3 in DNA: TGTGCCAGTAGTATTGGGCAGGGCAAGGGCTACACCTTC.

The chain has TRBV5-6 and TRBJ2-2; a weak D match, TRBD1 (6 bases). The CDR3 totals 15 residues. V dropped 2 bases and J dropped 2 bases, with 10 bases sitting between them. Germline V gene data show CDR1 as SGHDT and CDR2 as YYEEEE. The CDR3 nucleotides read TGTGCCAGCAGCTTCAGGGGAATTAACACCGGGGAGCTGTTTTTT. It yields the protein CASSFRGINTGELFF. Looking up the rest from reference TRBV5-6 and TRBJ2-2 gives the full variable domain: DAGVTQSPTHLIKTRGQQVTLRCSPKSGHDTVSWYQQALGQGPQFIFQYYEEEERQRGNFPDRFSGHQFPNYSSELNVNALLLGDSALYLCASSFRGINTGELFFGEGSRLTVL.

The rearrangement uses TRBV27 and TRBJ1-6; 8 positions agree with TRBD1. The CDR3 is 15 residues long. Germline V CDR1 and CDR2: MNHEY, SMNVEV (reference sequence). V shed 7 bases and J 6 bases; nucleotides not matched to a gene: 8. CDR3 nucleotide sequence: TGTGCCAGCACCGCGTACAGGGGGTTTAATTCACCCCTCCACTTT. As protein: CASTAYRGFNSPLHF.

This chain joins TRBV11-2 and TRBJ2-6; D uncertain. The length of the CDR3 is 14 residues. Germline lookup yields CDR1 SGHAT and CDR2 FQNNGV. V was shortened by 10 bases and J by 0 bases, with 10 bases between the two germline ends. CDR3 DNA: TGTGCCAACAATTCTGACTCTGGGGCCAACGTCCTGACTTTC. It translates to CANNSDSGANVLTF.

The rearrangement uses TRBV29-1 and TRBJ2-3; perhaps TRBD2 as D (5 bases). Germline V gene sequence: CDR1 SQVTM, CDR2 ANQGSEA. V lost 2 bases and J lost 2, with 17 bases in between. This CDR3 has 16 residues. DNA of the CDR3: TGCAGCGTTGAACGCCCCCAGGAGGTGTACACAGATACGCAGTATTTT. Its protein product is CSVERPQEVYTDTQYF.

CDR3 bases: TGTGCCAGCAGTGTCCGACAGGGGCCGCTGGATGGCTACACCTTC. This gives the protein CASSVRQGPLDGYTF. The V and J genes are TRBV25-1 and TRBJ1-2; 8 positions match TRBD1. The V gene's germline CDR1 is MGHDK and CDR2 SYGVNS. V shed 4 bases, J shed 6 bases, and the junction held 10 bases outside the gene matches. CDR3 length: 15 amino acids.

The CDR3 DNA sequence: TGTGCCAGCAGACCGACACCCCTCTCCTATAATTCACCCCTCCACTTT. Translated: CASRPTPLSYNSPLHF. V is TRBV2 and J is TRBJ1-6; the D is unclear. Germline V gene data show CDR1 as SNHLY and CDR2 as FYNNEI. The CDR3 has 16 residues. V lost 6 bases and J lost 0, with 12 bases in between.

The rearrangement links TRBV6-5 to TRBJ2-5; TRBD2 aligns across 7 bases. Germline CDR1 and CDR2: MNHEY and SVGAGI. V shed 2 bases, J shed 2 bases, and the junction held 2 bases outside the gene matches. CDR3 length: 14 amino acids. The CDR3 spells CASSYLSGQETQYF. CDR3 in DNA: TGTGCCAGCAGTTACCTTAGCGGGCAAGAGACCCAGTACTTC.

The chain combines TRBV5-4 with TRBJ2-2; 10 bases agree with TRBD2. The CDR3 sequence is 16 residues long. In germline, CDR1 is SGHNT, CDR2 YYREEE (reference sequence). The ends lost 5 bases at V and 1 base at J; junction bases unmatched: 5. The CDR3 DNA follows: TGTGCCAGCAGAGCAGGACTAGCGGAGAACACCGGGGAGCTGTTTTTT. It translates to CASRAGLAENTGELFF.

This clone appeared a single time. The V call is TRBV11-2, the J call TRBJ1-2; D is perhaps TRBD1 (5 bases). The CDR3 totals 15 residues. Germline values: CDR1 SGHAT, CDR2 FQNNGV. V lost 2 bases and J lost 8, with 18 bases in between. The DNA of the CDR3 is TGTGCCAGCAGCTTAATACGGGACCCTCTGAAAGGCTACACCTTC. This translates into CASSLIRDPLKGYTF.

The chain has TRBV6-6 and TRBJ1-4, with a tentative D call TRBD1 (6 bases). Between the trimmed V and J ends, which lost 7 bases and 4 bases, there was a span of 7 bases. Germline values: CDR1 MNHNY, CDR2 SVGAGI (reference sequence). The CDR3 runs 12 residues. The CDR3 here is CASKGGNEKLFF. For the CDR3, the DNA is TGTGCCAGCAAGGGGGGTAATGAAAAACTGTTTTTT.

CDR3 sequence: CATGIRRPSSYEQYF. The CDR3 DNA sequence: TGTGCCACTGGAATTAGGAGGCCTAGCTCCTACGAGCAGTACTTC. The chain recombines TRBV6-6 with TRBJ2-7, with TRBD2 as a possible D gene (5 bases). CDR1 MNHNY and CDR2 SVGAGI come from the germline V gene (reference sequence). This CDR3 comprises 15 residues. Between the trimmed V and J ends, which lost 10 bases and 0 bases, there was a span of 19 bases.

This clone showed up just once. The CDR3 region has the DNA TGTGCCAGCAGCCGGAGCGAGGACAGGGCGGTCTACGAGCAGTACTTC. This sequence encodes CASSRSEDRAVYEQYF. V usage is TRBV5-8 and J usage is TRBJ2-7; 8 positions match TRBD1. The CDR3 sequence is 16 residues long. The germline V gene encodes CDR1 SGHTS and CDR2 YDEGEE. V gave up 4 bases and J gave up 3 bases; unmatched junction bases: 12.

This chain links TRBV10-3 with TRBJ1-5, with D uncertain. CDR3 length: 13 amino acids. Germline CDR1 reads ENHRY; CDR2 reads SYGVKD. DNA for the CDR3: TGTGCTCACCGTCCCCAATTGGAACAGCCCCAGCATTTT. Its translation: CAHRPQLEQPQHF.

The chain joins TRBV19 to TRBJ1-5; D ambiguous. Trimming stripped 4 bases from V and 0 bases from J, with 7 bases between. Germline CDR1 is LNHDA and CDR2 is SQIVND (reference sequence). The CDR3 has 14 amino acids. The DNA for the CDR3 is TGTGCCAGTAGTACCCTCCTTAGCAATCAGCCCCAGCATTTT. Protein sequence: CASSTLLSNQPQHF.

This clone occurred once. This chain joins TRBV11-2 and TRBJ1-2; D is uncertain. This CDR3 region has 13 residues. The V gene lost 8 bases and the J gene lost 4 bases, with 14 bases spanning the gap. Germline assignment: CDR1 SGHAT and CDR2 FQNNGV. The CDR3 DNA is TGTGCCAGCTCCAAAGACATCCTCTATGGCTACACCTTC. As protein: CASSKDILYGYTF.

To note about this clone: A much larger clone differs from this one at a single base, so this may be a read error. This chain connects TRBV2 to TRBJ2-3; TRBD1 agrees at 9 bases. The CDR3 is 14 amino acids. Germline V gives CDR1 SNHLY, CDR2 FYNNEI. J lost 5 bases, V lost 6 bases, and 6 bases had no gene match. This chain's CDR3 is CASSPGQGRDTQYF. CDR3 bases: TGTGCCAGCAGCCCGGGACAGGGCAGAGATACGCAGTATTTT.

This chain uses TRBV6-5 with TRBJ2-7; 9 bases match TRBD1. Germline V lookup: CDR1 MNHEY, CDR2 SVGAGI. The ends lost 8 bases at V and 1 base at J; junction bases unmatched: 6. The CDR3 has 14 amino acids. CDR3 sequence: CASRTGTGSYEQYF. CDR3 DNA: TGTGCCAGCCGTACCGGGACAGGGTCCTACGAGCAGTACTTC.

This clone was picked up one time. The V gene is TRBV7-9, the J gene TRBJ2-7; a possible D gene is TRBD1 (6 bases). V was pared by 6 bases and J by 1 base, with 13 bases between. The CDR3 covers 14 residues. Germline V gives CDR1 SEHNR, CDR2 FQNEAQ (reference sequence). The CDR3 nucleotides are TGTGCCAGCAGTACAGGGAGTCAGTCCTACGAGCAGTACTTC. Translated: CASSTGSQSYEQYF.

The rearrangement uses TRBV4-1 and TRBJ1-5, with TRBD1 identical over 9 bases. The junction had 7 bases not matched to a gene; V was cut back by 4 bases and J by 6 bases. CDR1 and CDR2 (germline): MGHRA, YSYEKL. This CDR3 has 15 amino acids. In DNA, the CDR3 is TGCGCCAGCAGCCCCACGACAGGGGGTGGTCAGCCCCAGCATTTT. Residues: CASSPTTGGGQPQHF.

The rearrangement uses TRBV19 and TRBJ2-1; D perhaps matches TRBD2 (6 bases). From germline, CDR1 is LNHDA and CDR2 SQIVND (reference sequence). The V end was cut by 1 base, the J end by 9 bases, with 19 bases between. The CDR3 is made up of 16 amino acids. The CDR3 spells CASSIVGTREFGEQFF. CDR3 sequence (DNA): TGTGCCAGTAGTATAGTCGGGACTCGGGAGTTCGGTGAGCAGTTCTTC.

The CDR3 spells CSVEGRTGQADTQYF. For the CDR3, the DNA is TGCAGCGTTGAAGGGAGGACAGGGCAGGCAGATACGCAGTATTTT. This sequence joins TRBV29-1 and TRBJ2-3, with TRBD1 identical over 8 bases. The CDR3 runs to 15 residues. Trimming at V came to 1 base and at J to 4 bases, leaving 7 bases not matched to a gene. The germline gives CDR1 SQVTM, CDR2 ANQGSEA.

A word on this clone: The sample contains more than one DNA sequence encoding this CDR3. This rearrangement joins TRBV19 to TRBJ2-5; D might be TRBD1 (5 bases). CDR1 and CDR2 from the germline V gene are LNHDA and SQIVND (reference sequence). Trimming left V 2 bases short and J 4 bases short, with 8 bases between. This CDR3 region has 13 residues. CDR3 sequence: CASSIQGGETQYF. The DNA for the CDR3 is TGTGCCAGTAGTATACAGGGTGGAGAGACCCAGTACTTC.

The chain recombines TRBV5-4 with TRBJ2-5, with TRBD2 matching 7 bases. V was pared by 4 bases and J by 4 bases, with 10 bases of the junction left unmatched. The V gene's germline CDR1 is SGHNT and CDR2 YYREEE (reference sequence). The CDR3 covers 15 residues. The CDR3 reads CASSTETSLGETQYF. The CDR3 DNA reads as TGTGCCAGCAGCACAGAGACTAGCCTCGGAGAGACCCAGTACTTC.

The chain is built from TRBV5-1 and TRBJ2-7; D is unresolved. The CDR3 is 13 residues long. Germline V gives CDR1 SGHRS, CDR2 YFSETQ. V was pared by 0 bases and J by 7 bases, with 11 bases between. This CDR3 reads CASSLEGFREQYF. In DNA, the CDR3 is TGCGCCAGCAGCTTGGAAGGGTTTCGGGAGCAGTACTTC.

The gene calls are TRBV29-1 and TRBJ2-6; no clear D. The CDR3 totals 15 residues. Germline V lookup: CDR1 SQVTM, CDR2 ANQGSEA. The V end was cut by 6 bases, the J end by 2 bases, with 14 bases between. The CDR3 DNA is TGCAGCGTAGGACGGTCCGCCGCTGGGGCCAACGTCCTGACTTTC. Translated, it gives CSVGRSAAGANVLTF. The variable domain in full, with the rest retrieved from reference TRBV29-1 and TRBJ2-6, is SAVISQKPSRDICQRGTSLTIQCQVDSQVTMMFWYRQQPGQSLTLIATANQGSEATYESGFVIDKFPISRPNLTFSTLTVSNMSPEDSSIYLCSVGRSAAGANVLTFGAGSRLTVL.

V gene TRBV5-1 combines with J gene TRBJ2-1, with 9 bases matching TRBD2. The V gene end was trimmed by 0 bases and the J gene end by 0 bases; junction bases not matched to a gene: 10. CDR1 and CDR2 from the germline V gene are SGHRS and YFSETQ. The CDR3 has 19 residues. Here the CDR3 reads CASSLARAGGPTSYNEQFF. CDR3 sequence (DNA): TGCGCCAGCAGCTTGGCCAGGGCGGGAGGGCCTACCTCCTACAATGAGCAGTTCTTC.